Here is one TCR beta chain with its context. Its antigen is unidentified. The record originates from a study of cytomegalovirus exposure and HLA in healthy donors. As for the study in general: Earlier work reported 90 million to 120 million unique TCR beta sequences from 180 million or so T cells. Inside one of the first data releases sat around 80 million unique TCRs taken from HLA-typed donors.

Both 60 Vbeta primers and 13 Jbeta primers went into the PCR. Profiling relied on immunoSEQ multiplex PCR, and the TCRdb table lists in-frame clones only, not all of them. The table shows 150,000 to 200,000 clones, with more than 65% occurring only once. Findings and limits, study-wide: Associated with cytomegalovirus, according to the listing, were around 160 TCR beta chains.

With 1 base clipped from V and 4 bases from J, the junction kept 5 bases outside the gene matches. In germline, CDR1 is MGHDK, CDR2 SYGVNS. The CDR3 totals 15 residues. Sequencing was performed on PBMCs. This sequence joins TRBV25-1 and TRBJ2-3, with 7 bases aligning to TRBD1. This TCR derives from a man in his fifties or sixties in good health and CMV-seropositive. CDR3 region: CASSEWAGGSDTQYF. CDR3 in DNA: TGTGCCAGCAGTGAATGGGCAGGGGGATCAGATACGCAGTATTTT.